This is a list of T cell receptor beta chains from one sample in a study of blood T cell repertoires in COVID-19. Sequencing used immunoSEQ multiplex PCR; TCRdb keeps in-frame clones, though not all of them. The data show 490,000 or so clones, with 70% to 90% seen just once and approximately 1.8% held by the top ten. The specimen sequenced was PBMCs or T cells enriched from blood (not recorded which). The origin of the receptors is a woman in her thirties or forties who had recovered from COVID-19. Both conserved end residues are part of each CDR3. The order of the fields is V gene, J gene, D gene, clone size, CDR3 DNA, CDR3 protein. A D gene is named only where the DNA matches it firmly. Part of the rows lack a size; the others show once, few, many or a class for expanded clones.

TRBV7-9	TRBJ1-5	NA	NA	TGTGCCAGCAGCTTGGGAGGGGCGATCAATCAGCCCCAGCATTTT	CASSLGGAINQPQHF
TRBV7-9	TRBJ2-3	TRBD2	NA	TGTGCCAGCAGCTTAGCGTGGGCTAGCGGTAGCACAGATACGCAGTATTTT	CASSLAWASGSTDTQYF
TRBV4-3	TRBJ2-1	TRBD2	few	TGCGCCAGCAGCCAGCTAGCGGCCTCGGATGAGCAGTTCTTC	CASSQLAASDEQFF
TRBV3-1/TRBV3-2	TRBJ2-1	TRBD2	NA	TGTGCCAGCAGCCGGGGGGGTCTCTACAATGAGCAGTTCTTC	CASSRGGLYNEQFF
TRBV4-1	TRBJ1-5	NA	NA	TGCGCCAGCAGCCTTCGGGGGGCCCAGCCCCAGCATTTT	CASSLRGAQPQHF
TRBV13	TRBJ2-2	TRBD2	NA	TGTGCCAGCAGCTCAGCGGGAGTCGGCCCCGGGGAGCTGTTTTTT	CASSSAGVGPGELFF
TRBV10-3	TRBJ1-5	NA	NA	TGTGCCATCAGGGAGGACAGATATCAGCCCCAGCATTTT	CAIREDRYQPQHF
TRBV7-9	TRBJ2-1	TRBD2	NA	TGTGCCAGCAGCGCCGGGGAGCGGGATTCACCTGAGCAGTTCTTC	CASSAGERDSPEQFF
TRBV11-3	TRBJ1-1	TRBD1	NA	TGTGCCAGCAGCTTAGATCACAGGGGGAATACTGAAGCTTTCTTT	CASSLDHRGNTEAFF
TRBV10-3	TRBJ2-7	NA	NA	TGTGCCATCAGCTTGACAGATTCCTACGAGCAGTACTTC	CAISLTDSYEQYF
TRBV7-9	TRBJ1-2	NA	NA	TGTGCCAGCAGCTACGGACTCGTAGATGGCTACACCTTC	CASSYGLVDGYTF
TRBV5-5	TRBJ1-2	NA	once	TGTGCCAGCAGCTTGGACGGTGGCTACACCTTC	CASSLDGGYTF
TRBV30	TRBJ2-1	TRBD2	NA	TGTGCCTGGAGTCACGGACTAGCGGGAGCTACGGGGGATGAGCAGTTCTTC	CAWSHGLAGATGDEQFF
TRBV3-1/TRBV3-2	TRBJ2-3	NA	NA	TGTGCCAGCAGCCCTCCAGCCCTGACTCGGAATACGCAGTATTTT	CASSPPALTRNTQYF
TRBV19	TRBJ2-7	TRBD1	NA	TGTGCCAGTAGTATTGGTCAGGGACAGGGGGCTTTACCGGCCGAGCAGTACTTC	CASSIGQGQGALPAEQYF
TRBV27	TRBJ2-3	NA	NA	TGTGCCAGCAGTTTACGAAGGGGAGATACGCAGTATTTT	CASSLRRGDTQYF
TRBV7-9	TRBJ1-1	TRBD1	NA	TGTGCCAGCAGCTTAGTTAAGTCCCGGGACAGGGGCCCGAACACTGAAGCTTTCTTT	CASSLVKSRDRGPNTEAFF
TRBV7-6	TRBJ1-4	NA	few	TGTGCCAGCAGCTTAAAAGGGAGGAGGGTTGAAAAACTGTTTTTT	CASSLKGRRVEKLFF
TRBV19	TRBJ2-2	TRBD2	NA	TGTGCCAGTAGTACTGGTAGTTTTATTGGGAGGGCTACCGGGGAGCTGTTTTTT	CASSTGSFIGRATGELFF
TRBV18	TRBJ1-3	NA	NA	TGTGCCAGCTCACCCAAGGGAGAGTCTGGAAACACCATATATTTT	CASSPKGESGNTIYF
TRBV7-2	TRBJ2-7	NA	once	TGTGCCAGCAGCTTCAGTATAACCTACGAGCAGTACTTC	CASSFSITYEQYF
TRBV6-5	TRBJ1-1	NA	NA	TGTGCCAGCAGTTACAGGGGACAGAACACTGAAGCTTTCTTT	CASSYRGQNTEAFF
TRBV6-1	TRBJ2-5	TRBD1	NA	TGTGCCAGCAGTGGCCGTGGGACAGGGTGGGGTGAGACCCAGTACTTC	CASSGRGTGWGETQYF
TRBV19	TRBJ2-5	NA	NA	TGTGCCAGTAGCTCCGGGACGACCGGGGGGACCCAGTACTTC	CASSSGTTGGTQYF
TRBV9	TRBJ1-1	TRBD1	NA	TGTGCCAGCAGCGTAGAGGGACAGGTGAACACTGAAGCTTTCTTT	CASSVEGQVNTEAFF
TRBV24-1	TRBJ2-5	NA	NA	TGTGCCACCAGTGAATCAGGGACAAACGGGGAGACCCAGTACTTC	CATSESGTNGETQYF
TRBV4-3	TRBJ2-3	NA	NA	TGCGCCAGCAGCCGGGAGTGCTTCGGCACAGATACGCAGTATTTT	CASSRECFGTDTQYF
TRBV25-1	TRBJ1-5	TRBD1	NA	TGTGCCAGCAGTGCGACAGGGATTAGCAATCAGCCCCAGCATTTT	CASSATGISNQPQHF
TRBV7-2	TRBJ1-6	TRBD1	NA	TGTGCCAGCAGGGCAGGGGGCTACTCACCCCTCCACTTT	CASRAGGYSPLHF
TRBV19	TRBJ1-5	NA	NA	TGTGCCAGTATCCCTACTGGGGGGAGCAATCAGCCCCAGCATTTT	CASIPTGGSNQPQHF
TRBV19	TRBJ1-1	NA	NA	TGTGCCAGTAGTATCGGGCAGGGCGTCCCTGAAGCTTTCTTT	CASSIGQGVPEAFF
TRBV10-3	TRBJ2-5	NA	NA	TGTGCCATCAGCGCCAGGGAAATGGAGACCCAGTACTTC	CAISAREMETQYF
TRBV7-8	TRBJ1-5	NA	NA	TGTGCCAGCACCTCCGACTTAAGCAATCAGCCCCAGCATTTT	CASTSDLSNQPQHF
TRBV9	TRBJ1-4	TRBD1	once	TGTGCCAGCAGCCCAAGACGTATTACAGGGGTAAATGAAAAACTGTTTTTT	CASSPRRITGVNEKLFF
TRBV11-2	TRBJ2-7	TRBD2	NA	TGTGCCAGCAGCTTAATGGCGGGAGCCTCCTACGAGCAGTACTTC	CASSLMAGASYEQYF
TRBV14	TRBJ2-7	TRBD1	NA	TGTGCCAGCAGCCCTAGGACAGGGGGGGGCGAGCAGTACTTC	CASSPRTGGGEQYF
TRBV4-1	TRBJ1-1	NA	few	TGCGCCAGCAGCCACGCGGACATGAACACTGAAGCTTTCTTT	CASSHADMNTEAFF
TRBV7-2	TRBJ1-5	NA	NA	TGTGCCAGCAGCTTAAGGGCTTTCGGGGAGTCCCAGCATTTT	CASSLRAFGESQHF
TRBV2	TRBJ1-1	NA	NA	TGTGCCAGCTCCCGTCTCCCGGGAGGCACTGAAGCTTTCTTT	CASSRLPGGTEAFF
TRBV27	TRBJ1-4	TRBD1	once	TGTGCCAGCACCCCGACAGGGGGTGCTGAAAAACTGTTTTTT	CASTPTGGAEKLFF
TRBV13	TRBJ1-4	TRBD1	NA	TGTGCCAGCAGCTCCCACCGTGTCAGGGGGCTTCGTGAAAAACTGTTTTTT	CASSSHRVRGLREKLFF
TRBV10-3	TRBJ2-1	NA	many	TGTGCCATCACCCGGACAATTAGCTCCTACAATGAGCAGTTCTTC	CAITRTISSYNEQFF